The following is a T cell receptor (beta chain) sequence with its context. Generated by immunoSEQ multiplex PCR, the TCRdb table keeps only in-frame clones and is missing some. The sample consists of about 36,000 clones, approximately 80% of them appearing once. V shed 8 bases, J shed 7 bases, and the junction held 11 bases outside the gene matches. This CDR3 is built from 14 residues. Per the germline V gene, CDR1 is MNHEY and CDR2 is SVGAGI. This entry is derived from a study of blood T cell repertoires in COVID-19. About the research overall: The United States, Italy and Spain provided the acute and convalescent COVID-19 samples. PBMCs, B-cell-depleted T cells, or T cells provided the cDNA or gDNA that made up the material.

The sequenced material came from peripheral blood. The origin of this receptor is a human donor in a cohort sampled during active COVID-19. The chain couples TRBV6-5 to TRBJ2-7, with 10 positions matching TRBD2. The CDR3 is CASYLAGATGEQYF. The DNA of the CDR3 is TGTGCCAGCTACCTAGCGGGGGCCACGGGGGAGCAGTACTTC.